This TCR beta chain was captured by sequencing in a study of cytomegalovirus exposure and HLA in healthy donors. TCRdb's copy holds only in-frame clones and misses some; the assay was immunoSEQ multiplex PCR. Of some 60,000 clones listed, roughly 96% are singletons. Trimming shortened V by 5 bases and J by 12 bases, and 16 bases separated the two germline ends. This CDR3 region has 12 residues. The germline V gene encodes CDR1 SEHNR and CDR2 FQNEAQ (reference sequence). The chain has TRBV7-9 and TRBJ1-2, with a weak D call TRBD1 (5 bases). The sequenced sample consisted of PBMCs. The clonotype comes from a man in his late teens or twenties in good health and CMV-seronegative. The CDR3 reads CASSPRRWGHTF. CDR3 DNA: TGTGCCAGCAGCCCCCGCCGGTGGGGCCACACCTTC.